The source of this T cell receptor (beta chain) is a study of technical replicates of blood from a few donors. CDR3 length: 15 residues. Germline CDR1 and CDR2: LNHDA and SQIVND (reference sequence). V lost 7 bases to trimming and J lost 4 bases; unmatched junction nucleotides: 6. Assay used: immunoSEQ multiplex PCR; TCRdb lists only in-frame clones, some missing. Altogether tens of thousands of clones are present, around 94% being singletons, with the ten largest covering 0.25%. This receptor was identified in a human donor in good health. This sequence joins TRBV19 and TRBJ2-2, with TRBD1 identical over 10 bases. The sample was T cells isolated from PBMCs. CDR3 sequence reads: CASNRDRGSTGELFF. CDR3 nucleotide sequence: TGTGCCAGTAACCGGGACAGGGGCTCCACCGGGGAGCTGTTTTTT. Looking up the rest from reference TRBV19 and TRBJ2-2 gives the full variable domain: DGGITQSPKYLFRKEGQNVTLSCEQNLNHDAMYWYRQDPGQGLRLIYYSQIVNDFQKGDIAEGYSVSREKKESFPLTVTSAQKNPTAFYLCASNRDRGSTGELFFGEGSRLTVL.